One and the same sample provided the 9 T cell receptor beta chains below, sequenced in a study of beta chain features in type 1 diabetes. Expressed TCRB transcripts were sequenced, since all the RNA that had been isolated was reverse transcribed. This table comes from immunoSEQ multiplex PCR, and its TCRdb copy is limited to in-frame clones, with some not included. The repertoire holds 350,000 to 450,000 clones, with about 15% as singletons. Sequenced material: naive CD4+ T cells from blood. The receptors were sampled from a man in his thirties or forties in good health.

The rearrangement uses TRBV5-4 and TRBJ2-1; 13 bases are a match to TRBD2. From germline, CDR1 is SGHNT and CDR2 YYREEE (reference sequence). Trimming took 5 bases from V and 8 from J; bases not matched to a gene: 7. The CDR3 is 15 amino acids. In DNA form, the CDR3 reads TGTGCCAGCAGGCTCGGACTAGCGGGAGCTGATGAGCAGTTCTTC. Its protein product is CASRLGLAGADEQFF.

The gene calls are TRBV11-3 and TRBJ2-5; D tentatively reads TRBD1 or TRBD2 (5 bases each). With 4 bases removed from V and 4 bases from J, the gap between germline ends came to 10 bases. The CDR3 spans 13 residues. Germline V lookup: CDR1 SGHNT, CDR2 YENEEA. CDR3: CASSWDAGETQYF. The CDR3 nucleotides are TGTGCCAGCAGCTGGGACGCAGGAGAGACCCAGTACTTC.

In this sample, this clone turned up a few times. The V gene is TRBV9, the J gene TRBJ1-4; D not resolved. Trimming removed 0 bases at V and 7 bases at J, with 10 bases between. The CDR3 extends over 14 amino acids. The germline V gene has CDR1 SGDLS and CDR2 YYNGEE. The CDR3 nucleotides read TGTGCCAGCAGCGTAGCTCCTAGAGGTGAAAAACTGTTTTTT. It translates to CASSVAPRGEKLFF.

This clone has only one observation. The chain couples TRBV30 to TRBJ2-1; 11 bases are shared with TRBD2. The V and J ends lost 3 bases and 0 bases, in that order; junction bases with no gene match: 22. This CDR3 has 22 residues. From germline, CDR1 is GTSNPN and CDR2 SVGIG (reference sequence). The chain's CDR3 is CAWRPRVLSGRAFISSYNEQFF. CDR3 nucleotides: TGTGCCTGGAGGCCCAGAGTTCTTAGCGGGAGGGCCTTTATTAGCTCCTACAATGAGCAGTTCTTC.

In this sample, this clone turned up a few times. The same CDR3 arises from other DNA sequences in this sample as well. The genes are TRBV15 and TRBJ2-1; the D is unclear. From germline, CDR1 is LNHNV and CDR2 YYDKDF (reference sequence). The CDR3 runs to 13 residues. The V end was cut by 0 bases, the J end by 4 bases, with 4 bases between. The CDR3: CATSREQYNEQFF. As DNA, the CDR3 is TGTGCCACCAGCAGAGAACAGTACAATGAGCAGTTCTTC. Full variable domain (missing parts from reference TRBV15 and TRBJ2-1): DAMVIQNPRYQVTQFGKPVTLSCSQTLNHNVMYWYQQKSSQAPKLLFHYYDKDFNNEADTPDNFQSRRPNTSFCFLDIRSPGLGDTAMYLCATSREQYNEQFFGPGTRLTVL.

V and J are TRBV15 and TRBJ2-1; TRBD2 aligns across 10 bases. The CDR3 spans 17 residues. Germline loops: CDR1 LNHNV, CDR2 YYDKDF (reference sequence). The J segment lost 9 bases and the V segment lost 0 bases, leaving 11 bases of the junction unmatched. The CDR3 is CATSRDLGTSAPGEQFF. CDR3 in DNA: TGTGCCACCAGCAGAGATCTCGGGACTAGCGCTCCGGGTGAGCAGTTCTTC.

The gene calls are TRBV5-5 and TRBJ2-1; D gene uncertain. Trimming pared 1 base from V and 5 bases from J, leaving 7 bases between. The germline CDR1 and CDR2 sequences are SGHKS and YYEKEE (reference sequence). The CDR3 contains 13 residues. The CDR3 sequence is CASSLYVNNEQFF. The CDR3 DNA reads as TGTGCCAGCAGCTTGTACGTAAACAATGAGCAGTTCTTC.

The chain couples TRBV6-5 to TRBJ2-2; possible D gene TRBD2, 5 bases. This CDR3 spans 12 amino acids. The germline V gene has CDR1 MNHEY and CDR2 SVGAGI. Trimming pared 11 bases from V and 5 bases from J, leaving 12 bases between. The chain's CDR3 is CAAARGTGELFF. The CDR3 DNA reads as TGTGCCGCCGCTCGGGGAACCGGGGAGCTGTTTTTT.

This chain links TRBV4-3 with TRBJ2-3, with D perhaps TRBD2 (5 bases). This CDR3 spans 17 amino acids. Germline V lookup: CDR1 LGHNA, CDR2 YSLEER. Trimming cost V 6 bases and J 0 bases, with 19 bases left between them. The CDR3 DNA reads TGCGCCAGCAGTCCGGAGGTACTTCAATCTAGCACAGATACGCAGTATTTT. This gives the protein CASSPEVLQSSTDTQYF.